This is a list of T cell receptor beta chains from one sample in a study of cytomegalovirus exposure and HLA in healthy donors. Assay used: immunoSEQ multiplex PCR; TCRdb lists only in-frame clones, some missing. The sample records roughly 97,000 clones, roughly four fifths being singletons. The sample taken for sequencing was PBMCs. These receptors all stem from a man aged 40-49 years in good health and CMV-seropositive. Each CDR3 is given with its conserved first and last residue. D genes are given only for firm matches. The size field is filled for only some rows; it gives once, few, many or a size class.

J,D,V,size,DNA,CDR3
TRBJ1-2,TRBD1,TRBV2,-,TGTGCCAGCAGGTTGACTGCACAGGGGAACTATGGCTACACCTTC,CASRLTAQGNYGYTF
TRBJ2-1,TRBD2,TRBV5-4,once,TGTGCCAGCAGCCGCGAAGGTCTAGCGGGAGTCAATGAGCAGTTCTTC,CASSREGLAGVNEQFF
TRBJ1-4,TRBD1,TRBV28,once,TGTGCCAGCAGAGTGCCGGACAGGGGGCACGAAAAACTGTTTTTT,CASRVPDRGHEKLFF
TRBJ2-7,TRBD1,TRBV28,-,TGTGCCAGCAGTTTAGACAGGGGGGGGGAGCAGTACTTC,CASSLDRGGEQYF
TRBJ1-2,-,TRBV29-1,-,TGCAGCGTACCGGGACTCTCTTATGGCTACACCTTC,CSVPGLSYGYTF
TRBJ2-1,TRBD2,TRBV14,once,TGTGCCAGCAGCCTCCGGGACTACCCCGTCGCGGTCTACAATGAGCAGTTCTTC,CASSLRDYPVAVYNEQFF
TRBJ2-7,TRBD2,TRBV9,-,TGTGCCAGCAGCGAGACTAGCGGGGGAACCTACGAGCAGTACTTC,CASSETSGGTYEQYF
TRBJ1-1,-,TRBV27,-,TGTGCCAGCAGCCCTTTTGTTTCGAACACTGAAGCTTTCTTT,CASSPFVSNTEAFF
TRBJ1-5,-,TRBV30,-,TGTGCCTGGAGCCTTGGACAGACCCCCTCTTTT,CAWSLGQTPSF
TRBJ1-3,TRBD1,TRBV11-3,once,TGTGCCAGCAGTTTGATACCGGGACAGGGGGCCCCATCTGGAAACACCATATATTTT,CASSLIPGQGAPSGNTIYF
TRBJ1-2,TRBD1,TRBV5-1,-,TGCGCCAGCAGCCAAGACAGGGGCCCTCGGTATGGCTACACCTTC,CASSQDRGPRYGYTF
TRBJ2-2,-,TRBV18,-,TGTGCCAGCTCACCACCCAACTACAGGCCCGGGGAGCTGTTTTTT,CASSPPNYRPGELFF
TRBJ1-6,TRBD1,TRBV14,few,TGTGCCAGCAGCCGGACAGGGGAACGCTCACCCCTCCACTTT,CASSRTGERSPLHF
TRBJ2-7,-,TRBV6-6,-,TGTGCCAGCACCGACGGCTGGGCCTCCTCCTACGAGCAGTACTTC,CASTDGWASSYEQYF
TRBJ2-4,TRBD1,TRBV6-5,-,TGTGCCAGCAGGACAGGGGGGGCCAAAAACATTCAGTACTTC,CASRTGGAKNIQYF
TRBJ2-2,-,TRBV29-1,-,TGCAGCGTTGATCGGGTGAACACCGGGGAGCTGTTTTTT,CSVDRVNTGELFF
TRBJ1-4,TRBD1,TRBV6-1,-,TGTGCCAGCAGCGCCGGGACAGGGGCTGAAAAACTGTTTTTT,CASSAGTGAEKLFF
TRBJ2-7,TRBD1,TRBV19,-,TGTGCCAGTAGTATAGGGACAGGGGGCCTCTACGAGCAGTACTTC,CASSIGTGGLYEQYF
TRBJ2-3,TRBD1,TRBV6-1,-,TGTGCCGGCAGTGAGCCTGGACAGGGTAGGGATACGCAGTATTTT,CAGSEPGQGRDTQYF
TRBJ1-6,TRBD1,TRBV7-2,-,TGTGCCAGCAGCTTAGAGGGACAGGTCATCTATAATTCACCCCTCCACTTT,CASSLEGQVIYNSPLHF
TRBJ1-6,-,TRBV27,once,TGTGCCAGCAGTTCGCAGACCCCAGAGATACAGTTTTATGTTTCACCCCTCCACTTT,CASSSQTPEIQFYVSPLHF
TRBJ1-1,-,TRBV9,-,TGTGCCAGCAGCGGAATGGGGGGGCCAGCTTTCTTT,CASSGMGGPAFF
TRBJ1-1,-,TRBV29-1,-,TGCAGCGTTGGGGGGGGTTGGGGAATGAACACTGAAGCTTTCTTT,CSVGGGWGMNTEAFF
TRBJ2-3,TRBD1,TRBV2,few,TGTGCCAGCAGGAAACAGGGGTTATTGACAGATACGCAGTATTTT,CASRKQGLLTDTQYF
TRBJ2-7,TRBD2,TRBV7-6,few,TGTGCCAGCAGCTTAGAGGGACTAGCGGGGGGGTCCCTCGAGCAGTACTTC,CASSLEGLAGGSLEQYF
TRBJ2-7,TRBD1,TRBV2,few,TGTGCCAGCGGACAGACAGGGCTTCCCTACGAGCAGTACTTC,CASGQTGLPYEQYF
TRBJ2-2,TRBD2,TRBV29-1,-,TGCAGCGTGGGACTAGCGGGAAACACCGGGGAGCTGTTTTTT,CSVGLAGNTGELFF
TRBJ2-7,TRBD1,TRBV10-3,-,TGTGCCATCAGTTCCCGGGACAGGGGCTACGAGCAGTACTTC,CAISSRDRGYEQYF
TRBJ1-1,-,TRBV5-5,few,TGTGCCAGCAGCTTTGTGGAATGGGCATATGAAGCTTTCTTT,CASSFVEWAYEAFF
TRBJ1-1,-,TRBV2,few,TGTGCCAGCAGTGGTATCCTAATGAACACTGAAGCTTTCTTT,CASSGILMNTEAFF
TRBJ1-4,-,TRBV27,-,TGTGCCGGCAGTTGGGGGGGGTCTAATGAAAAACTGTTTTTT,CAGSWGGSNEKLFF
TRBJ2-1,-,TRBV5-1,-,TGCGCCAGCAGCTTGAGGGAGCGAGGGGGTGAGCAGTTCTTC,CASSLRERGGEQFF
TRBJ1-2,-,TRBV18,-,TGTGCCAGCTCACCTAACACAGGTTCTAACTATGGCTACACCTTC,CASSPNTGSNYGYTF
TRBJ1-2,TRBD1,TRBV10-3,-,TGTGCCATCAGTGAGGGACAGGGTAGCAGTTATGGCTACACCTTC,CAISEGQGSSYGYTF
TRBJ2-1,-,TRBV6-1,-,TGTGCCAGCAGTGAAATGTGGAGCTACAATGAGCAGTTCTTC,CASSEMWSYNEQFF
TRBJ2-3,-,TRBV27,once,TGTGCCACCACAGGGATGGGCACAGATACGCAGTATTTT,CATTGMGTDTQYF
TRBJ1-5,TRBD1,TRBV19,-,TGTGCCAGTAGTATGGGACCCAGGGGGGTTCAGCCCCAGCATTTT,CASSMGPRGVQPQHF
TRBJ1-4,-,TRBV9,-,TGTGCCAGCAGCGTAGGGGTAACAGTAGATGAAAAACTGTTTTTT,CASSVGVTVDEKLFF
TRBJ1-4,-,TRBV27,once,TGTGCCAGCAGCCTCTCCGGGGGAAAACTGTTTTTT,CASSLSGGKLFF
TRBJ1-5,TRBD1,TRBV19,-,TGTGCCAGTAGTAGTAGACAGGGGGCCCAGCAGCCCCAGCATTTT,CASSSRQGAQQPQHF
TRBJ2-5,-,TRBV18,-,TGTGCCAGCTCACCCCTAGCCAACCAAGAGACCCAGTACTTC,CASSPLANQETQYF
TRBJ1-3,-,TRBV30,-,TGTGCCTGGAGTGTACAGAGTTCTGGAAACACCATATATTTT,CAWSVQSSGNTIYF